This T cell receptor (beta chain) was retrieved from a study of T cell repertoires in cytomegalovirus infection (dated by TCRdb to the late 2010s). With regard to the full study: Donor HLA type was relevant to the analysis, because carriage of CMV infection together with the matching HLA type was indicated by public TCR beta signatures. Beyond this particular receptor, the publication reports: The ex vivo response was dominated by HLA-C-restricted CMV-specific TCR beta clonotypes, and the single most frequent clonotype in two of eight donors was supplied by these HLA-C-restricted clonotypes. Carriers of CMV infection plus the relevant HLA type were discriminated by the cumulative frequency of public TCR beta family members in the study cohort and in an independent 352-donor cohort.

Sequencing was performed on an Illumina HiSeq 1500. TCRdb reprocessing: public reads trimmed at Q25 with fastp, clones called with MiXCR, in-frame beta chains kept. Identical CDR3 protein sequences are pooled into one entry, listed with their most common genes and DNA. The sample has about 160,000 distinct CDR3 sequences on record, under 20% of them singletons. Of the sample, about 19% falls within the top ten clones. Inclusive of the bounding cysteine and phenylalanine, the CDR3 is 15 residues long. Only the CDR3 part of the read is kept: 45 bases, read in frame from the first base. V lost 5 bases and J lost 2 bases, and the count of bases not matched to a germline gene is 6. The germline V gene specifies SNHLY as CDR1 and FYNNEI as CDR2. This clonotype was observed a few times. Its antigen remains unidentified. There are no base qualities to consult, and no much larger clone falls within one base.

Sequencing was performed on CD8+ T cells from PBMCs. The V and J genes are TRBV2 and TRBJ2-1; TRBD2 matches 7 bases in the middle. The sequence was obtained from a human donor in good health (CMV status not recorded). Some clones in this sample may be carry-over from other donors' samples. Here is the DNA: TGTGCCAGCAGTCCCACTAGCGAGCCCTACAATGAGCAGTTCTTC. This yields the protein CASSPTSEPYNEQFF.